The rows below give T cell receptor beta chains drawn from one sample of a study of Tregs in tolerant kidney transplant recipients. TCRdb's copy holds only in-frame clones and misses some; the assay was immunoSEQ multiplex PCR. This table holds under 80,000 clones, 80% to 90% found once. Material: Tregs from blood, obtained before the transplant. The receptors come from a human donor who received a combined kidney and bone marrow transplant. The CDR3 runs from the conserved cysteine through the conserved F or W. Fields, in order: D gene, clone size, J gene, V gene, CDR3 DNA, CDR3 protein. D genes are given only for firm matches. A clone size is listed for some rows: how often the clone was seen (once, few, many), or a class if it is expanded.

D gene: .; clone size: .; J gene: TRBJ2-2; V gene: TRBV27; CDR3 DNA: TGTGCCAGCACAGACAGGAACACCGGGGAGCTGTTTTTT; CDR3 protein: CASTDRNTGELFF
D gene: TRBD1; clone size: .; J gene: TRBJ2-7; V gene: TRBV19; CDR3 DNA: TGTGCCAGGACAGGGGACCTTCCCTACGAGCAGTACTTC; CDR3 protein: CARTGDLPYEQYF
D gene: .; clone size: .; J gene: TRBJ1-2; V gene: TRBV18; CDR3 DNA: TGTGCCAGCTCACCGGGTGGGGAATTGCCTGGCTACACCTTC; CDR3 protein: CASSPGGELPGYTF
D gene: .; clone size: once; J gene: TRBJ2-3; V gene: TRBV5-1; CDR3 DNA: TGCGCCAGCAGGAAAGCTAGCGCCCGCACAGATACGCAGTATTTT; CDR3 protein: CASRKASARTDTQYF
D gene: TRBD1; clone size: .; J gene: TRBJ1-4; V gene: TRBV19; CDR3 DNA: TGTGCCAGCACGACAGGGGGGGCATCTAATGAAAAACTGTTTTTT; CDR3 protein: CASTTGGASNEKLFF
D gene: .; clone size: medium-sized; J gene: TRBJ2-7; V gene: TRBV6-1; CDR3 DNA: TGTGCCAGCAGTGACCGGGACACCAGCTCCTACGAGCAGTACTTC; CDR3 protein: CASSDRDTSSYEQYF
D gene: .; clone size: .; J gene: TRBJ2-3; V gene: TRBV7-9; CDR3 DNA: TGTGCCAGCAGCTTAGGATATCGGGACAGTGGGGGGATAACGCAGTATTTT; CDR3 protein: CASSLGYRDSGGITQYF
D gene: TRBD2; clone size: .; J gene: TRBJ2-5; V gene: TRBV28; CDR3 DNA: TGTGCCAGCAGTCCCTGGACTAGCGGGAGGGGGGGGACCCAGTACTTC; CDR3 protein: CASSPWTSGRGGTQYF
D gene: .; clone size: .; J gene: TRBJ1-1; V gene: TRBV10-1; CDR3 DNA: TGCGCCACCCAAGGACAGATGAACACTGAAGCTTTCTTT; CDR3 protein: CATQGQMNTEAFF
D gene: .; clone size: .; J gene: TRBJ2-2; V gene: TRBV19; CDR3 DNA: TGTGCCAGTATAGGGTGGCAACAGTGGGCCACCGGGGAGCTGTTTTTT; CDR3 protein: CASIGWQQWATGELFF
D gene: .; clone size: once; J gene: TRBJ2-7; V gene: TRBV7-2; CDR3 DNA: TGTGCCAGCAGCTCCGCGGGACAGCCGACCTACGAGCAGTACTTC; CDR3 protein: CASSSAGQPTYEQYF
D gene: TRBD1; clone size: .; J gene: TRBJ1-2; V gene: TRBV5-1; CDR3 DNA: TGCGCCAGCAGCTCGGGGGACAGGGCCTATGGCTACACCTTC; CDR3 protein: CASSSGDRAYGYTF
D gene: TRBD1; clone size: .; J gene: TRBJ1-1; V gene: TRBV6-5; CDR3 DNA: TGTGCCAGCAGGACAGGGCTTTCGAACACTGAAGCTTTCTTT; CDR3 protein: CASRTGLSNTEAFF
D gene: .; clone size: .; J gene: TRBJ1-2; V gene: TRBV2; CDR3 DNA: TGTGCCAGCAGTGAAGATAGGAGGGGCTACACCTTC; CDR3 protein: CASSEDRRGYTF
D gene: .; clone size: .; J gene: TRBJ2-5; V gene: TRBV28; CDR3 DNA: TGTGCCAGCAGTTTTGGTTCGCAGGGGATGTACTTC; CDR3 protein: CASSFGSQGMYF
D gene: .; clone size: .; J gene: TRBJ1-6; V gene: TRBV7-4; CDR3 DNA: TGTGCCAGCAGCCCTCAATGGGGGCCACCCCTCCACTTT; CDR3 protein: CASSPQWGPPLHF
D gene: .; clone size: .; J gene: TRBJ2-1; V gene: TRBV5-1; CDR3 DNA: TGCGCCAGCAGCGCACAGGTTTCCCACAATGAGCAGTTCTTC; CDR3 protein: CASSAQVSHNEQFF
D gene: .; clone size: .; J gene: TRBJ2-1; V gene: TRBV18; CDR3 DNA: TGTGCCAGCTCACCCGTCGGGAGCTATGAGCAGTTCTTC; CDR3 protein: CASSPVGSYEQFF
D gene: .; clone size: .; J gene: TRBJ1-2; V gene: TRBV2; CDR3 DNA: TGTGCCAGCAGTGAAAGGGGGGATGGTGGCTACACCTTC; CDR3 protein: CASSERGDGGYTF
D gene: .; clone size: .; J gene: TRBJ2-3; V gene: TRBV4-1; CDR3 DNA: TGCGCCAGCAGCCAAGGGAGGGGGTCTAGCACAGATACGCAGTATTTT; CDR3 protein: CASSQGRGSSTDTQYF
D gene: TRBD2; clone size: .; J gene: TRBJ2-1; V gene: TRBV19; CDR3 DNA: TGTGCCAGTAGTATACTAGCGGGAGTCGATGAGCAGTTCTTC; CDR3 protein: CASSILAGVDEQFF
D gene: .; clone size: .; J gene: TRBJ2-7; V gene: TRBV6-5; CDR3 DNA: TGTGCCAGCAGCCCGGGCGGGACCTTGGAGCAGTACTTC; CDR3 protein: CASSPGGTLEQYF
D gene: .; clone size: once; J gene: TRBJ1-1; V gene: TRBV11-2; CDR3 DNA: TGTGCCAGCAGCTTGGGAAGAGTAGACACTGAAGCTTTCTTT; CDR3 protein: CASSLGRVDTEAFF
D gene: .; clone size: few; J gene: TRBJ2-5; V gene: TRBV15; CDR3 DNA: TGTGCCACCAGCAGAGTTGGGGGGGGCGCCGGAGAGACCCAGTACTTC; CDR3 protein: CATSRVGGGAGETQYF
D gene: .; clone size: .; J gene: TRBJ2-7; V gene: TRBV12-5; CDR3 DNA: TGTGCTAGTGGTTTGGCACGTGACAGCCAGTACTTC; CDR3 protein: CASGLARDSQYF
D gene: .; clone size: .; J gene: TRBJ2-1; V gene: TRBV19; CDR3 DNA: TGTGCCAGTAGCAACGAGCCTGGGGGCCGTAATGAGCAGTTCTTC; CDR3 protein: CASSNEPGGRNEQFF
D gene: .; clone size: .; J gene: TRBJ2-3; V gene: TRBV2; CDR3 DNA: TGTGCCAGCAATGGACAGAGCACAGATACGCAGTATTTT; CDR3 protein: CASNGQSTDTQYF
D gene: .; clone size: .; J gene: TRBJ2-3; V gene: TRBV2; CDR3 DNA: TGTGCCCCTATGGCTGATAGCACAGATACGCAGTATTTT; CDR3 protein: CAPMADSTDTQYF
D gene: TRBD1; clone size: .; J gene: TRBJ1-2; V gene: TRBV29-1; CDR3 DNA: TGCAGCGTTGCCCCAGGGGGCAGGAAGAGTGCTAGTGGCTACACCTTC; CDR3 protein: CSVAPGGRKSASGYTF
D gene: .; clone size: .; J gene: TRBJ2-1; V gene: TRBV7-2; CDR3 DNA: TGTGCCAGCAGCGCCCTTGGGGGGCTGAGGAATGAGCAGTTCTTC; CDR3 protein: CASSALGGLRNEQFF
D gene: .; clone size: .; J gene: TRBJ1-1; V gene: TRBV9; CDR3 DNA: TGTGCCAGTAGCCCGAGAGCGTCTGGGACTGAAGCTTTCTTT; CDR3 protein: CASSPRASGTEAFF
D gene: .; clone size: .; J gene: TRBJ1-2; V gene: TRBV7-8; CDR3 DNA: TGTGCCAGCAGCGGGTGGAGATATTTTAACTATGGCTACACCTTC; CDR3 protein: CASSGWRYFNYGYTF
D gene: TRBD2; clone size: few; J gene: TRBJ2-7; V gene: TRBV7-2; CDR3 DNA: TGTGCCAGCAGCTTAGCGGCGGGAGGGCCCTACGAGCAGTACTTC; CDR3 protein: CASSLAAGGPYEQYF
D gene: .; clone size: .; J gene: TRBJ2-5; V gene: TRBV5-1; CDR3 DNA: TGCGCCAGCAGCTTTCCCGGGACGGGGAGGGAGACCCAGTACTTC; CDR3 protein: CASSFPGTGRETQYF
D gene: .; clone size: .; J gene: TRBJ1-1; V gene: TRBV2; CDR3 DNA: TGTGCCAGCAGTATTCGTTGGACTGAAGCTTTCTTT; CDR3 protein: CASSIRWTEAFF
D gene: .; clone size: once; J gene: TRBJ2-1; V gene: TRBV7-9; CDR3 DNA: TGTGCCAGCAGCCGATGGGACAGCGGGCGCTATGAGCAGTTCTTC; CDR3 protein: CASSRWDSGRYEQFF
D gene: TRBD2; clone size: .; J gene: TRBJ2-5; V gene: TRBV7-2; CDR3 DNA: TGTGCCAGCAGCTCCGAGGGCGGGGGGGAAGAGACCCAGTACTTC; CDR3 protein: CASSSEGGGEETQYF
D gene: TRBD2; clone size: .; J gene: TRBJ2-1; V gene: TRBV11-2; CDR3 DNA: TGTGCCAGCAGCCCCGGGGGGGCCGGGAATGAGCAGTTCTTC; CDR3 protein: CASSPGGAGNEQFF
D gene: TRBD1; clone size: .; J gene: TRBJ2-1; V gene: TRBV28; CDR3 DNA: TGTGCCAGCAGTTGGACAGGGGGCTACAATGAGCAGTTCTTC; CDR3 protein: CASSWTGGYNEQFF
D gene: .; clone size: .; J gene: TRBJ2-1; V gene: TRBV5-4; CDR3 DNA: TGTGCCAGCAGCTCCAATGTAAGGGGGAGAGATGAGCAGTTCTTC; CDR3 protein: CASSSNVRGRDEQFF
D gene: .; clone size: .; J gene: TRBJ2-7; V gene: TRBV6-1; CDR3 DNA: TGTGCCAGCAGTGTAGGTCGGTGGGGCCCCCTCTCCTACGAGCAGTACTTC; CDR3 protein: CASSVGRWGPLSYEQYF
D gene: TRBD2; clone size: .; J gene: TRBJ2-2; V gene: TRBV19; CDR3 DNA: TGTGCCAGTAGCCCACCTCCCCGGACTAGCGGGAGCTACACCGGGGAGCTGTTTTTT; CDR3 protein: CASSPPPRTSGSYTGELFF
D gene: .; clone size: .; J gene: TRBJ1-2; V gene: TRBV11-2; CDR3 DNA: TGTGCCAGCAGCTTAAATGGCTATGGCTACACCTTC; CDR3 protein: CASSLNGYGYTF
D gene: .; clone size: .; J gene: TRBJ2-6; V gene: TRBV10-2; CDR3 DNA: TGCGCCAGCAGGATTGGGCAGGGGCTCGGTGGGGCCAACGTCCTGACTTTC; CDR3 protein: CASRIGQGLGGANVLTF
D gene: .; clone size: .; J gene: TRBJ2-7; V gene: TRBV28; CDR3 DNA: TGTGCCAGCAGTTTTGGTTCGCAGGGGATGTACTTC; CDR3 protein: CASSFGSQGMYF
D gene: TRBD1; clone size: .; J gene: TRBJ1-2; V gene: TRBV5-4; CDR3 DNA: TGTGCCAGCAGCCTGGGACAGACAACTGGCTACACCTTC; CDR3 protein: CASSLGQTTGYTF